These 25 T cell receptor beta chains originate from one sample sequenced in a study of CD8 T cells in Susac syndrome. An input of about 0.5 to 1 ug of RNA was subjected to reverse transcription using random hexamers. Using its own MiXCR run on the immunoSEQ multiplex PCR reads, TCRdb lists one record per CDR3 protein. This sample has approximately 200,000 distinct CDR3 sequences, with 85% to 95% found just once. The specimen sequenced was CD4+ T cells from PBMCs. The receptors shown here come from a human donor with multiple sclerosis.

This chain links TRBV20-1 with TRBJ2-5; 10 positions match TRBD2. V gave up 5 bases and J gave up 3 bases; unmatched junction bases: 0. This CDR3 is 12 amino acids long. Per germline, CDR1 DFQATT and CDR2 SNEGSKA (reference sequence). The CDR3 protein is CSAGTSEETQYF. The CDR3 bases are TGCAGTGCTGGGACTAGCGAAGAGACCCAGTACTTC.

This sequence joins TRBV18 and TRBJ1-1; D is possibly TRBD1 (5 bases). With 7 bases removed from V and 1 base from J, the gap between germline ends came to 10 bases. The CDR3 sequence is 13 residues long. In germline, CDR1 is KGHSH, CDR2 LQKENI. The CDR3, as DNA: TGTGCCAGCTTCTCCGACAGGAACACTGAAGCTTTCTTT. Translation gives CASFSDRNTEAFF.

The CDR3 region is CATSLWRNTIYF. CDR3 coding DNA: TGTGCCACCAGCTTGTGGAGAAACACCATATATTTT. This chain connects TRBV15 to TRBJ1-3; unclear D gene. Trimming pared 5 bases from V and 5 bases from J, leaving 7 bases between. The germline V gene has CDR1 LNHNV and CDR2 YYDKDF (reference sequence). CDR3 length: 12 residues.

The CDR3 reads CASSSSGGTRETQYF. The CDR3 bases are TGTGCCAGCAGCTCTAGCGGGGGGACTCGGGAGACCCAGTACTTC. The chain combines TRBV14 with TRBJ2-5; TRBD2 matches 11 bases. In germline, CDR1 is SGHDN, CDR2 FVKESK. The CDR3 runs to 15 residues. The J segment lost 5 bases and the V segment lost 5 bases, leaving 7 bases of the junction unmatched.

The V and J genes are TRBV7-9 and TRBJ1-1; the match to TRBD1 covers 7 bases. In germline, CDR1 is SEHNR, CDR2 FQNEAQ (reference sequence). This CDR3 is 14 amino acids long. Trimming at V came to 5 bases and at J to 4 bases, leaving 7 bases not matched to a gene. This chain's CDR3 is CASSDREVTTEAFF. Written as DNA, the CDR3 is TGTGCCAGCAGCGACAGGGAGGTTACCACTGAAGCTTTCTTT.

This CDR3 reads CASSPPWVGELFF. DNA for the CDR3: TGTGCCAGCAGCCCCCCTTGGGTCGGGGAGCTGTTTTTT. The chain employs TRBV3-1 and TRBJ2-2, with no clear D. V was shortened by 4 bases and J by 7 bases, with 10 bases between the two germline ends. The CDR3 covers 13 residues. CDR1 is LGHDT and CDR2 is YNNKEL in the germline V gene (reference sequence). Full variable domain (remainder filled in from reference TRBV3-1 and TRBJ2-2): DTAVSQTPKYLVTQMGNDKSIKCEQNLGHDTMYWYKQDSKKFLKIMFSYNNKELIINETVPNRFSPKSPDKAHLNLHINSLELGDSAVYFCASSPPWVGELFFGEGSRLTVL.

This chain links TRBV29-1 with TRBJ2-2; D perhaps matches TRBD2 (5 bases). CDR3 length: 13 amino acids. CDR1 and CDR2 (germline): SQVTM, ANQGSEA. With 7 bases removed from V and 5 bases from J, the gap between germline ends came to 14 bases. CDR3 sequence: CSGGRQATGELFF. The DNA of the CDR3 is TGCAGCGGCGGGCGTCAGGCAACCGGGGAGCTGTTTTTT.

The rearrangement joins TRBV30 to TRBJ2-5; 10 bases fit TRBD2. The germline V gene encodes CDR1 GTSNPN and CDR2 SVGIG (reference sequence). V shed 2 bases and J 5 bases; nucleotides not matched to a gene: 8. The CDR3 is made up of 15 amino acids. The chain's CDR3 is CAWSSKSGGAETQYF. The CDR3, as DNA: TGTGCCTGGAGTTCCAAGAGCGGGGGGGCCGAGACCCAGTACTTC.

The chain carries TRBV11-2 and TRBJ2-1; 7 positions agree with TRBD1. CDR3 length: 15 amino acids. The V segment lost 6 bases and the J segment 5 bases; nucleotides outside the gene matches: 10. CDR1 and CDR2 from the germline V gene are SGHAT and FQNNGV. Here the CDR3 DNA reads TGTGCCAGCAGGCGGATTACCGGGACAGACAATGAGCAGTTCTTC. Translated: CASRRITGTDNEQFF.

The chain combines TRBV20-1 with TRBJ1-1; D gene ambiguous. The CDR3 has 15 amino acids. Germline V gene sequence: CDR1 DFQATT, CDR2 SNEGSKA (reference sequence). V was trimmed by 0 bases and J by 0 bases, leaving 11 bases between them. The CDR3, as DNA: TGCAGTGCTAGAGATAGGGCAGCTTTGAACACTGAAGCTTTCTTT. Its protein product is CSARDRAALNTEAFF.

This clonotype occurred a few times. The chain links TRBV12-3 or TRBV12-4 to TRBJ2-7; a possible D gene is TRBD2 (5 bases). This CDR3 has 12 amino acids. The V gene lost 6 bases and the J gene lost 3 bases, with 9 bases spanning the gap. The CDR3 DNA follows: TGTGCCAGCAGCTCGGGAAGCTACGAGCAGTACTTC. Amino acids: CASSSGSYEQYF.

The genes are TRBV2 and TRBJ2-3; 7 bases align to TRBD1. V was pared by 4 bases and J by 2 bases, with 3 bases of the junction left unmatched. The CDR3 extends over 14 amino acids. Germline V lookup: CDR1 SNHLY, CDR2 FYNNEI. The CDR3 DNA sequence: TGTGCCAGCAGTGGGACAGGATACACAGATACGCAGTATTTT. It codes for CASSGTGYTDTQYF. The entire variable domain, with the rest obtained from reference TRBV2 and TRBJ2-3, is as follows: EPEVTQTPSHQVTQMGQEVILRCVPISNHLYFYWYRQILGQKVEFLVSFYNNEISEKSEIFDDQFSVERPDGSNFTLKIRSTKLEDSAMYFCASSGTGYTDTQYFGPGTRLTVL.

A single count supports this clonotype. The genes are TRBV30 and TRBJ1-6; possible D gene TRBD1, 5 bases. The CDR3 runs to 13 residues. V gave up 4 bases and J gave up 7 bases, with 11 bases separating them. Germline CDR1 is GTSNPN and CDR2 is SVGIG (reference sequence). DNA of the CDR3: TGTGCCTGGAAGGGGCCCGCCAATTCACCCCTCCACTTT. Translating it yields CAWKGPANSPLHF. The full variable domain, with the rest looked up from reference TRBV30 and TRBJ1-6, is SQTIHQWPATLVQPVGSPLSLECTVEGTSNPNLYWYRQAAGRGLQLLFYSVGIGQISSEVPQNLSASRPQDRQFILSSKKLLLSDSGFYLCAWKGPANSPLHFGNGTRLTVT.

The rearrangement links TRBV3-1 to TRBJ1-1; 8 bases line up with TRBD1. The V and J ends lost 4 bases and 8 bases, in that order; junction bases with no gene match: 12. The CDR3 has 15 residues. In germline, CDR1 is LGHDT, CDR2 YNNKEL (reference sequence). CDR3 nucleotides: TGTGCCAGCAGCCCCTCAGGGGGCCGGCCGAGGGAAGCTTTCTTT. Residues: CASSPSGGRPREAFF.

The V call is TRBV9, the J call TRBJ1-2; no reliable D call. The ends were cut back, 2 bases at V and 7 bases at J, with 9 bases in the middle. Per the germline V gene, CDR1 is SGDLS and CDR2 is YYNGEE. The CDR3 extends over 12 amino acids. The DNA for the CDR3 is TGTGCCAGCAGCGTCGAAGCGGGTGGCTACACCTTC. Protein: CASSVEAGGYTF.

The CDR3 here is CSVSPGTAANYGYTF. CDR3 bases: TGCAGCGTTTCCCCCGGGACAGCCGCTAACTATGGCTACACCTTC. V is TRBV29-1 and J is TRBJ1-2, with 7 bases lining up with TRBD1. Germline V lookup: CDR1 SQVTM, CDR2 ANQGSEA. The ends lost 5 bases at V and 0 bases at J; junction bases unmatched: 9. This CDR3 contains 15 residues.

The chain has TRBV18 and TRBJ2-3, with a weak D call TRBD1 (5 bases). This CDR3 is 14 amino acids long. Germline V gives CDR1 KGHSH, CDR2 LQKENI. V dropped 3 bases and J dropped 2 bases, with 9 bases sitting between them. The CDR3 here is CASSPQGYTDTQYF. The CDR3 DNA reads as TGTGCCAGCTCACCCCAGGGATACACAGATACGCAGTATTTT.

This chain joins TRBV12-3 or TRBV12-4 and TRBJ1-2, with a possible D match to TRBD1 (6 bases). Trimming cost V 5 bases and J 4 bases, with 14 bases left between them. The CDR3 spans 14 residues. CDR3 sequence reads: CASSPTGPPYGYTF. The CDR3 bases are TGTGCCAGCAGTCCAACAGGGCCCCCCTATGGCTACACCTTC.

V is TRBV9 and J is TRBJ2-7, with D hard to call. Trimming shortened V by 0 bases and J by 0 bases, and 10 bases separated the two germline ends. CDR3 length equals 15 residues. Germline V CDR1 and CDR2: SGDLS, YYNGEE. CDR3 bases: TGTGCCAGCAGCGTAGGAGGCAGCCGCTCCTACGAGCAGTACTTC. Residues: CASSVGGSRSYEQYF.

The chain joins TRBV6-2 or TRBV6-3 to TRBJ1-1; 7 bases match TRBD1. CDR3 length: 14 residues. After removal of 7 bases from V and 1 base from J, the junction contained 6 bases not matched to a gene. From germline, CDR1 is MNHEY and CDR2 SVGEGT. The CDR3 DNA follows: TGTGCCAGCATAGATACAGGGGCGAACACTGAAGCTTTCTTT. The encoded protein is CASIDTGANTEAFF.

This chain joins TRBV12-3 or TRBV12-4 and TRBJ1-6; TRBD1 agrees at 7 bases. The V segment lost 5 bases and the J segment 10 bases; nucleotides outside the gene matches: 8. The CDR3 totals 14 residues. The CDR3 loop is CASSLGQDWSPLHF. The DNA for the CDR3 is TGTGCCAGCAGTCTAGGACAGGATTGGTCACCCCTCCACTTT.

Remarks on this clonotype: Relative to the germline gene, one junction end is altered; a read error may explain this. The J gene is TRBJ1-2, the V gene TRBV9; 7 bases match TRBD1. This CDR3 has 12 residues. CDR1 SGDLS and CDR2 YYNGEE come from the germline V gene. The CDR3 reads CASSVVAGTANF. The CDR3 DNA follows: TGTGCCAGCAGCGTAGTAGCGGGGACAGCCAACTTC.

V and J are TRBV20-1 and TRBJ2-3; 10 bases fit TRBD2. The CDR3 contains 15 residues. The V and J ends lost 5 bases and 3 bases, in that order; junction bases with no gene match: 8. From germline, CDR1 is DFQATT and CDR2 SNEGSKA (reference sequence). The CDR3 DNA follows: TGCAGTGCTGGGGCTAGCGGGGGCCGGACAGATACGCAGTATTTT. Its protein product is CSAGASGGRTDTQYF.

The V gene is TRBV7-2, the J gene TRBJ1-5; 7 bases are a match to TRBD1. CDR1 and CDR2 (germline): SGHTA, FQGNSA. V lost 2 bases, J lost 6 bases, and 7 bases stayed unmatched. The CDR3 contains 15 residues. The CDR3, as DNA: TGTGCCAGCAGCTTACTTGGACAGGCGGGTCAGCCCCAGCATTTT. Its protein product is CASSLLGQAGQPQHF.

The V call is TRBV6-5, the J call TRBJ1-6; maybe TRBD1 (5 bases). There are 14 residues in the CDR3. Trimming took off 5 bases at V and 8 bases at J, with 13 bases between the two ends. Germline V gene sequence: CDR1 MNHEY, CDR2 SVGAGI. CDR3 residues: CASSAGLGDSPLHF. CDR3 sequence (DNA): TGTGCCAGCAGTGCCGGCCTGGGGGATTCACCCCTCCACTTT.